The next 18 T cell receptor beta chains were all read from a single sample in a study of monozygotic twins with inflammatory bowel disease. TCRdb reanalyzed the 5' RACE reads and collapses them to one entry per CDR3 protein, without DNA. This table lists hundreds of thousands of distinct CDR3 sequences. The sample comprised blood. The source of these receptors is a human donor with ulcerative colitis or Crohn's disease, or a healthy co-twin of an affected twin (not recorded which).

The rearrangement links TRBV5-1 to TRBJ2-5; absent DNA, TCRdb's TRBD1 call cannot be checked. Germline assignment: CDR1 SGHRS and CDR2 YFSETQ. This CDR3 has 13 amino acids. The CDR3 is CASSFIQGETQYF.

The rearrangement joins TRBV5-1 to TRBJ2-7. This CDR3 has 14 residues. Germline CDR1 SGHRS, CDR2 YFSETQ. CDR3 sequence reads: CASSLEASSYEQYF.

This chain joins TRBV29-1 and TRBJ2-1. Germline lookup yields CDR1 SQVTM and CDR2 ANQGSEA. This CDR3 comprises 12 residues. This CDR3 reads CSVATDHNEQFF.

This chain joins TRBV20-1 and TRBJ2-7; the TRBD1 assignment by TCRdb is unverifiable without DNA. CDR1 is DFQATT, CDR2 SNEGSKA, per germline (reference sequence). This CDR3 has 17 residues. The CDR3 loop is CSARRVKARGSSYEQYF.

The gene calls are TRBV11-1 and TRBJ2-1. Germline CDR1 is SGHAT and CDR2 is FQDESV (reference sequence). The CDR3 consists of 12 residues. The CDR3 spells CASSLNANEQFF. Supplemented by reference TRBV11-1 and TRBJ2-1, the full variable domain reads EAEVAQSPRYKITEKSQAVAFWCDPISGHATLYWYRQILGQGPELLVQFQDESVVDDSQLPKDRFSAERLKGVDSTLKIQPAELGDSAMYLCASSLNANEQFFGPGTRLTVL.

This chain connects TRBV7-9 to TRBJ2-1; as DNA is missing, the TRBD2 call by TCRdb cannot be tested. The CDR3 sequence is 16 residues long. Germline-derived CDR1 and CDR2 are SEHNR and FQNEAQ (reference sequence). The chain's CDR3 is CASSSPGLAGDNEQFF.

The chain joins TRBV27 to TRBJ2-7; TCRdb's D call, TRBD1, is unchecked because there is no DNA. Germline CDR1 and CDR2: MNHEY and SMNVEV (reference sequence). The CDR3 has 13 residues. The CDR3 sequence is CASGRQGPYEQYF.

The chain couples TRBV7-3 to TRBJ2-3; there is no DNA to check the TCRdb D call of TRBD1. The CDR3 extends over 15 amino acids. CDR1 and CDR2 (germline): SGHTA, FQGTGA. CDR3 sequence reads: CASSWGLGWADTQYF.

The chain uses TRBV10-3 and TRBJ2-7; with no DNA, the TCRdb D assignment of TRBD1 cannot be verified. Germline CDR1 ENHRY, CDR2 SYGVKD. The CDR3 spans 12 residues. Here the CDR3 reads CAISSGTYEQYF.

The chain links TRBV29-1 to TRBJ2-7; TCRdb proposes TRBD2, but this gene call is untestable without DNA. The CDR3 covers 12 residues. The germline V gene encodes CDR1 SQVTM and CDR2 ANQGSEA. The CDR3 protein is CSVGGLLDEQYF.

The chain links TRBV20-1 to TRBJ2-7. The CDR3 is 14 amino acids. Germline-derived CDR1 and CDR2 are DFQATT and SNEGSKA (reference sequence). CDR3 residues: CSARDGSYVYEQYF.

The rearrangement links TRBV10-3 to TRBJ1-2; the TCRdb D gene call, TRBD1, has no DNA to confirm it. Germline lookup yields CDR1 ENHRY and CDR2 SYGVKD. The CDR3 contains 13 residues. The CDR3 reads CAIRKDREDGYTF.

The CDR3 region is CASSLVGQGSNEQYF. The rearrangement links TRBV5-1 to TRBJ2-7; TCRdb picks TRBD1, but there is no DNA to check that call. CDR3 size: 15 residues. The germline CDR1 and CDR2 sequences are SGHRS and YFSETQ.

The J gene is TRBJ2-7, the V gene TRBV10-3. The CDR3 loop spans 12 amino acids. Per the germline V gene, CDR1 is ENHRY and CDR2 is SYGVKD. The CDR3 spells CAISETPYEQYF.

The chain links TRBV20-1 to TRBJ1-1; the D call from TCRdb, TRBD1, cannot be confirmed without DNA. Germline V lookup: CDR1 DFQATT, CDR2 SNEGSKA (reference sequence). This CDR3 is 15 amino acids long. The CDR3 here is CSARDLGGENTEAFF.

The chain employs TRBV2 and TRBJ2-2; absent DNA, TCRdb's TRBD1 call cannot be checked. Looked up from germline, CDR1 is SNHLY and CDR2 is FYNNEI. The CDR3 totals 16 residues. CDR3 loop: CAITGKTGPDTGELFF.

The rearrangement links TRBV6-1 to TRBJ2-2; the TCRdb call, TRBD1, lacks DNA for checking. Germline loops: CDR1 MNHNS, CDR2 SASEGT. There are 15 residues in the CDR3. The CDR3 here is CASITGQGHTGELFF.

The rearrangement joins TRBV20-1 to TRBJ1-1. CDR3 length: 14 residues. Germline loops: CDR1 DFQATT, CDR2 SNEGSKA (reference sequence). CDR3 region: CSAHAPPGNTEAFF.